This TCR beta chain was profiled in a study of OX40 agonist ivuxolimab in advanced cancers. Germline lookup yields CDR1 SGHVS and CDR2 FNYEAQ. The CDR3 is 17 residues long. The germline V and J ends were trimmed by 3 bases and 7 bases, with 22 bases remaining between them. Method: immunoSEQ multiplex PCR; TCRdb's copy keeps in-frame clones and lacks some. The table records roughly 60,000 clones, about 85% of them present only once. The chain couples TRBV7-6 to TRBJ2-1, with TRBD2 as a possible D gene (6 bases). The sequence derives from an adult with an advanced solid tumor such as melanoma, head and neck, liver or kidney cancer. The sequences come from CD4+ or CD8+ T cells sorted from blood, collected in a trial of the OX40 agonist ivuxolimab. This CDR3 is CASSFLGWGVGSNEQFF. The CDR3 coding sequence is TGTGCCAGCAGCTTCCTGGGTTGGGGGGTGGGGAGTAATGAGCAGTTCTTC.